The 5 T cell receptor beta chains in this list originate from one sample, sequenced in a study of cytomegalovirus exposure and HLA in healthy donors. PCR was performed using 60 Vbeta and 13 Jbeta primers. The table came from immunoSEQ multiplex PCR; TCRdb's copy has only in-frame clones and leaves some out. Found here are fewer than 200,000 clones, about 81% of them singletons; the top ten hold around 2.4%. The specimen was PBMCs. These receptors were obtained from a woman under 40 in good health and CMV-seronegative.

The V and J genes are TRBV28 and TRBJ2-1; 9 nucleotides line up with TRBD2. This CDR3 is 15 amino acids long. Trimming took 11 bases from V and 6 from J; bases not matched to a gene: 14. Per the germline V gene, CDR1 is MDHEN and CDR2 is SYDVKM. The CDR3 sequence: CASITVGGRGNEQFF. The CDR3, as DNA: TGTGCCTCAATCACCGTAGGCGGGAGGGGCAATGAGCAGTTCTTC.

The chain couples TRBV15 to TRBJ1-4; 7 bases align to TRBD1. The CDR3 loop spans 15 amino acids. The ends lost 0 bases at V and 7 bases at J; junction bases unmatched: 5. Germline V gene lookup returns CDR1 LNHNV and CDR2 YYDKDF (reference sequence). CDR3 sequence reads: CATSRDRGGSEKLFF. CDR3 coding DNA: TGTGCCACCAGCAGAGATCGAGGGGGCAGTGAAAAACTGTTTTTT.

The chain uses TRBV28 and TRBJ2-2, with 7 bases aligning to TRBD1. The CDR3 length is 13 residues. The germline V gene encodes CDR1 MDHEN and CDR2 SYDVKM. The J segment lost 6 bases and the V segment lost 2 bases, leaving 0 bases of the junction unmatched. CDR3 nucleotides: TGTGCCAGCAGTTTACAGGGGGCCGGGGAGCTGTTTTTT. Translation gives CASSLQGAGELFF.

The chain has TRBV6-1 and TRBJ2-4; TRBD2 is a possible D gene (5 bases). Between the trimmed V and J ends, which lost 8 bases and 6 bases, there was a span of 8 bases. The length of the CDR3 is 11 residues. Per the germline V gene, CDR1 is MNHNS and CDR2 is SASEGT. CDR3 residues: CASGGGNIQYF. The CDR3 nucleotides are TGTGCCAGCGGAGGAGGAAACATTCAGTACTTC.

The V call is TRBV14, the J call TRBJ1-4; a weak D match, TRBD1 (5 bases). The CDR3 consists of 15 residues. V shed 2 bases and J shed 6 bases, with 13 bases lying between them. The germline CDR1 and CDR2 sequences are SGHDN and FVKESK. The CDR3 here is CASSQTQGSDEKLFF. CDR3 DNA sequence: TGTGCCAGCAGCCAAACGCAGGGAAGCGATGAAAAACTGTTTTTT.